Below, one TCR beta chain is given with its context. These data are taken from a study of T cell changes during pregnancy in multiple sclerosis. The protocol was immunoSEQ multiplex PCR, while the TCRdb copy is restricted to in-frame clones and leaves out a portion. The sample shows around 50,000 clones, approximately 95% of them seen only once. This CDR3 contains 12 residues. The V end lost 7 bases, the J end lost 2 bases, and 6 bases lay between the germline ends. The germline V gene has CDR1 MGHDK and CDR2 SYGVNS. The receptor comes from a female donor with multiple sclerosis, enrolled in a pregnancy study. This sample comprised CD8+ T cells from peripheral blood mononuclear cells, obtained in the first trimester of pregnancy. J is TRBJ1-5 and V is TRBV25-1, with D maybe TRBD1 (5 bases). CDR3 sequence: CASTRGNQPQHF. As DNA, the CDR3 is TGTGCCAGCACCAGGGGCAATCAGCCCCAGCATTTT.